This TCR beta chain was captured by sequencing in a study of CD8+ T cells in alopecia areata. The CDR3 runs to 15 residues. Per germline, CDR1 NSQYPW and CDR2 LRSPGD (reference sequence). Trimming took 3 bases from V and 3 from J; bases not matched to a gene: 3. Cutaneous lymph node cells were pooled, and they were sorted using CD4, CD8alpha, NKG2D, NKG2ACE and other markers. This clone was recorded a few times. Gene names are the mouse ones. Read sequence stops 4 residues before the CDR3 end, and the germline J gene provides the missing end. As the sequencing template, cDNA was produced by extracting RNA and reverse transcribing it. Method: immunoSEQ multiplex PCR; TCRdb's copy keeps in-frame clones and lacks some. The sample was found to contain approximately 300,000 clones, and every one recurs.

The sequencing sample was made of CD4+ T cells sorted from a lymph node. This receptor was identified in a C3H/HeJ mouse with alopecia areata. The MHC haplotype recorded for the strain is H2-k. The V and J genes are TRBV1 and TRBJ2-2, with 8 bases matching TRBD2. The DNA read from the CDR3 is TGCACCTGCAGTGCCTGGGGGGTGGACACCGGG. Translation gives CTCSAWGVDTG. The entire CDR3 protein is CTCSAWGVDTGQLYF.